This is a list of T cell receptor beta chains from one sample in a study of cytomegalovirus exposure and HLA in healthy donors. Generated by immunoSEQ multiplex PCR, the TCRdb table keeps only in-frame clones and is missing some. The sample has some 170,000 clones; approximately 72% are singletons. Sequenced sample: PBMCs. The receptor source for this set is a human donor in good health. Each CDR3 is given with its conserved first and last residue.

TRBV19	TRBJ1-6	CASRQQDSSSSYNSPLHF
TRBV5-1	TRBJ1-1	CASSLVAGTEAFF
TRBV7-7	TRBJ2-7	CASSPGEGYEQYF
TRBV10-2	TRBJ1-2	CASSVGRTGYTF
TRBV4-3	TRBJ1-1	CASSQAPGARNTEAFF
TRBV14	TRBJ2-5	CASSQVDRLQDGETQYF
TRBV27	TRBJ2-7	CASTPGQSYEQYF
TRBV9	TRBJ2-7	CASSDSPVAYEQYF
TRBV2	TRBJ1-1	CASSEWGVTEAFF
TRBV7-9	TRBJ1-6	CASSQGTAHNSPLHF
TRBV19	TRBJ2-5	CASTPRFPYQETQYF
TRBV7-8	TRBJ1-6	CASSLVLGDNSPLHF
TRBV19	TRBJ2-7	CASSLAGGAYEQYF
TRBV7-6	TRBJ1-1	CASSRDWTEAFF
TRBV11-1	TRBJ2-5	CASSLEGQGARETQYF
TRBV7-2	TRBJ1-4	CASRGLDEKLFF
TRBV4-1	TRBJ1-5	CASSQGGGSNQPQHF
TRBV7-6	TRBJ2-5	CASSPIRSAAQETQYF
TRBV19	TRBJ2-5	CASSALQGAQETQYF
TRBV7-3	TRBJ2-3	CASSKGTSGGLDTQYF
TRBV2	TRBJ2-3	CAYSGGQGDTQYF
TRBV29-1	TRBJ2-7	CSVGLAGALYEQYF